This T cell receptor (beta chain) was found in a study of T cell responses to AZD1222 COVID-19 vaccine (dated by TCRdb to the early 2020s). About the study as a whole: TCR sequencing covered fewer than 250 trial participants: 200 to 210 given two doses of AZD1222 and approximately 26 given two doses of MenACWY control vaccine. Trial participants were enrolled into age subgroups of 18-55, 56-69 and 70-plus years, which contained roughly 140, 27 and 60 TCR-sequenced participants, respectively.

About this clone itself: Its antigen remains unidentified. Base qualities were left out, and no much larger clone turns up one base away.

There are 15 amino acids in the CDR3, from cysteine to phenylalanine inclusive. The read is trimmed to its CDR3 DNA, 45 bases read in frame from base 1. CDR1 LNHDA and CDR2 SQIVND are derived from the germline V gene (reference sequence). V was cut back by 6 bases and J by 5 bases, leaving a gap of 16 bases between them. The time point tag for this specimen amounts to: about 28 days (+/-7) after the second vaccine dose. The treatment or condition label on this specimen signifies: meningococcal conjugate vaccine given as trial control. Vaccinee samples came from UK trials COV001 and COV002, including a single-blind randomized controlled phase 2/3 trial of AZD1222 (ChAdOx1 nCoV-19) in healthy adults. Trial participant PBMC samples were collected at day 0 and day 28 after the second dose for TCRbeta chain sequencing. Study-wide conclusions, independent of this receptor: The 56-69-year group was small, and its depth increase did not reach significance, likely because of low power. Participants were mostly white British and included more females than males, and it was suggested by the authors that clonal diversity may have been underestimated. Reportedly, close to half of the unique spike-specific TCRs recognized epitopes lying outside the regions that are mutated in the B.1.351 and B.1.1.7 variants. Only five to seven AZD1222 recipients were SARS-CoV-2 seropositive at baseline, limiting conclusions about previously exposed vaccinees. After two AZD1222 doses, spike-specific TCR breadth and depth were significantly higher than at day 0 and than in MenACWY recipients. Vaccine-associated CD4 TCRs spanned the whole spike protein, with dominant responses in regions 160-218 and 743-854. Because no day 14 peak-response samples were available, the repertoires could be characterized only after the peak T cell response.

The CDR3 regions of human TCRbeta chains were analyzed by immunosequencing. On the authors' methods: Repertoire TCRs were checked for matches against a reference library of SARS-CoV-2-specific TCRs that had been generated using the MIRA antigen-specificity platform. Breadth meant the fraction of unique TCRs that were SARS-CoV-2-associated, whereas depth meant the fraction of total T cells that were SARS-CoV-2-associated. Using the MIRA data, every spike-specific TCR was mapped to the spike region that the TCR reacted to and assigned to either a CD4 or a CD8 class. Log10-transformed breadth and depth values were compared by one-way ANOVA with Sidak's multiple comparisons tests. Entries here come from immuneACCESS through TCRdb and include only in-frame sequences with V and J called. Some clones fail to appear in such tables; in the studies checked, an unresolved V gene covers under half of the shortfall, and the cause of the remainder is unknown. V, J and clone size derive from that table, while D and trimming were established from the DNA sequence. The sample yields over 30,000 clones; roughly 85% were counted once. The ten largest clones capture over 20% of the sample.

Sequences were derived from peripheral blood, sampled 28 days after the second dose of the MenACWY control vaccine. The TCR originated in an adult who received the MenACWY meningococcal vaccine as a control. The chain is made from TRBV19 and TRBJ2-2; the D gene is perhaps TRBD2, from 5 matching bases. The DNA sequence is TGTGCCAGTAGCTACCAAAGGGAGTTTACCGGGGAGCTGTTTTTT. This translates into CASSYQREFTGELFF.